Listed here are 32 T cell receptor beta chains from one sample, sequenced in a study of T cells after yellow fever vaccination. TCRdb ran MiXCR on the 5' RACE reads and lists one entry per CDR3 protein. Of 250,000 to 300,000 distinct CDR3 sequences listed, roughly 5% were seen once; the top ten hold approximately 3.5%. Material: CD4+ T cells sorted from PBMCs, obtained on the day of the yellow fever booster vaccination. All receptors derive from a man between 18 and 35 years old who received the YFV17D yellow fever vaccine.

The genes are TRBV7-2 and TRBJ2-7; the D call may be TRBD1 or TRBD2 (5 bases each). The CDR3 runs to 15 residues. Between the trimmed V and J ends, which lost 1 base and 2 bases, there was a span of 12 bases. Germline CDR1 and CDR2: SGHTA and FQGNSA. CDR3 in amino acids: CASSLVPGRAYEQYV. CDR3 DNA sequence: TGTGCCAGCAGCTTAGTCCCGGGACGAGCCTACGAGCAGTACGTC.

The CDR3 region is CASSFAPGEQYV. The CDR3 nucleotides read TGTGCCAGCAGCTTCGCCCCCGGCGAGCAGTACGTC. The chain has TRBV7-9 and TRBJ2-7; no definite D call. The CDR3 length is 12 residues. The V and J ends lost 3 bases and 6 bases respectively, with 9 bases between them. Germline V gene data show CDR1 as SEHNR and CDR2 as FQNEAQ (reference sequence).

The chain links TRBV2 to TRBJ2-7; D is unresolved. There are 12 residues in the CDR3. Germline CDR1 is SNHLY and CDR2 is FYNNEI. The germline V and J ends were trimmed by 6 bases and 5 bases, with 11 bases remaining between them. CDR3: CASRSDRHEQYF. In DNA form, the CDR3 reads TGTGCCAGCAGGTCGGACCGTCACGAGCAGTACTTC.

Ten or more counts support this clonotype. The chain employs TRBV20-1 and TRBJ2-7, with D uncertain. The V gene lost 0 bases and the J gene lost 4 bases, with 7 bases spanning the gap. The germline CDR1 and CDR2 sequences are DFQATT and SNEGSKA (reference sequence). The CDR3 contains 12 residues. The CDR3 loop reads CSARDPRYEQYV. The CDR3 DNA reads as TGCAGTGCTAGAGATCCGAGGTACGAGCAGTACGTC.

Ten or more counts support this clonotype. CDR3 protein: CASSLVTPRYEQYV. In DNA, the CDR3 is TGTGCCAGCAGCTTAGTAACCCCTCGGTACGAGCAGTACGTC. The chain recombines TRBV11-2 with TRBJ2-7; no clear D. The CDR3 runs 14 residues. The germline V and J ends were trimmed by 1 base and 4 bases, with 11 bases remaining between them. Germline CDR1 reads SGHAT; CDR2 reads FQNNGV.

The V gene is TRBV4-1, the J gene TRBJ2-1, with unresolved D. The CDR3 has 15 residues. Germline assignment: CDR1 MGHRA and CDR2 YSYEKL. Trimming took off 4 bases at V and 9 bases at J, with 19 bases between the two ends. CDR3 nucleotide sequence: TGCGCCAGCAGCCTCGCGGCAGGTTTGCAGAGTGAGCAGTTCTTC. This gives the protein CASSLAAGLQSEQFF.

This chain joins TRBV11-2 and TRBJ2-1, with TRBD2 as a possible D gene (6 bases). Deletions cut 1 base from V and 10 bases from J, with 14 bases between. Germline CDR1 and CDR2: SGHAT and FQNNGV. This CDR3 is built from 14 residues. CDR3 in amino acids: CASSLGQRAGEQFF. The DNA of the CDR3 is TGTGCCAGCAGCTTAGGACAGAGGGCGGGGGAGCAGTTCTTC.

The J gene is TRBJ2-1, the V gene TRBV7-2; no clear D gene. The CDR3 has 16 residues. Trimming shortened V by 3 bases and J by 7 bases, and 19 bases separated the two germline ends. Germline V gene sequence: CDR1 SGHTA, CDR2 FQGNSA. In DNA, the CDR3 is TGTGCCAGCAGCTTCTATAAGAGGAGTGGTCGGAATGAGCAGTTCTTC. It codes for CASSFYKRSGRNEQFF.

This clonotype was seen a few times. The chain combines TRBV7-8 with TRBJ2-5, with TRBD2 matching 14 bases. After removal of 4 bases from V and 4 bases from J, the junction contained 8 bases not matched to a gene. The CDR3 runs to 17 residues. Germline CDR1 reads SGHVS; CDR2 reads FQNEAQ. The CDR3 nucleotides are TGTGCCAGCAGCTCGCCGACGACTAGCGGGGGGGGAGAGACCCAGTACTTC. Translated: CASSSPTTSGGGETQYF.

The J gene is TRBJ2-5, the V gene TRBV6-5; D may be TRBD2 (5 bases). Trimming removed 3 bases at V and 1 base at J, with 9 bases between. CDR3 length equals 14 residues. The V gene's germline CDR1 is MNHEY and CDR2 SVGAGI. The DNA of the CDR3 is TGTGCCAGCAGTTATCTAGCTAGCCAAGAGACCCAGTACTTC. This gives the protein CASSYLASQETQYF.

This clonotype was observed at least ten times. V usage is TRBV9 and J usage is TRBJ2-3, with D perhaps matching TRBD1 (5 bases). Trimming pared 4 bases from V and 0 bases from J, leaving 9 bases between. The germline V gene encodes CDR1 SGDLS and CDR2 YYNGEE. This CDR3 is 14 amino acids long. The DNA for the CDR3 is TGTGCCAGCAGCCTACGACAGAGCACAGATACGCAGTATTTT. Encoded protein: CASSLRQSTDTQYF.

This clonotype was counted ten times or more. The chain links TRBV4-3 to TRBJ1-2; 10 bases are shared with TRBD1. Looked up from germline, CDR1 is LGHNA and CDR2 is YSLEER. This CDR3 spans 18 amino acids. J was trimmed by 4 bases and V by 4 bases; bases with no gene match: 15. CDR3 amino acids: CASSPTRVTGGSPYGYTF. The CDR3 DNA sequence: TGCGCCAGCAGCCCTACACGAGTGACAGGGGGCTCCCCCTATGGCTACACCTTC.

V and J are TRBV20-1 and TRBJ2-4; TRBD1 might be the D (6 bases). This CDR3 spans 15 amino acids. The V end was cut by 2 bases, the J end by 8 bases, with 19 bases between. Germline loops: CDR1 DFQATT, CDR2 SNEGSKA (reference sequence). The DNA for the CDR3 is TGCAGTGCTAGATCCGATACAGGGTTCAGTGACATTCAGTACTTC. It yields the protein CSARSDTGFSDIQYF.

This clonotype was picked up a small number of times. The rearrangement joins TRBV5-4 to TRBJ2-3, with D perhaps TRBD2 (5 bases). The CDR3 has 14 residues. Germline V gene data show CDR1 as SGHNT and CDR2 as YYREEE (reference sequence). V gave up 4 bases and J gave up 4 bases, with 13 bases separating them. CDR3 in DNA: TGTGCCAGCAGCCTACGGACTGTCGCAGATACGCAGTATTTT. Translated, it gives CASSLRTVADTQYF.

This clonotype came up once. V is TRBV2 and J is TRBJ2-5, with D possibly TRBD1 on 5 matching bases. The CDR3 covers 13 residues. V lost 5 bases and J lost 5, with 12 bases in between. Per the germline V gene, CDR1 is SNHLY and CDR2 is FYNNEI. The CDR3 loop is CASSKIQAETQYF. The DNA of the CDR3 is TGTGCCAGCAGTAAAATACAGGCGGAGACCCAGTACTTC. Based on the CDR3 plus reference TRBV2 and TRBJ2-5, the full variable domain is EPEVTQTPSHQVTQMGQEVILRCVPISNHLYFYWYRQILGQKVEFLVSFYNNEISEKSEIFDDQFSVERPDGSNFTLKIRSTKLEDSAMYFCASSKIQAETQYFGPGTRLLVL.

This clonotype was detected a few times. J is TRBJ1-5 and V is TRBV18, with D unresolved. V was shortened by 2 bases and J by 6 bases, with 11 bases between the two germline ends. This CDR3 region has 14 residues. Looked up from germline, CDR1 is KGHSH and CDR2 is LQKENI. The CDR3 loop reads CASSPGRYLQPQHF. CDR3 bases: TGTGCCAGCTCACCAGGGAGGTATCTTCAGCCCCAGCATTTT.

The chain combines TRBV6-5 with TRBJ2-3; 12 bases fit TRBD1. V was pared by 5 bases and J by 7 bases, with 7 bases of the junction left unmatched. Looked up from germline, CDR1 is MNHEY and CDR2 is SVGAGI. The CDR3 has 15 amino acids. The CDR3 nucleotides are TGTGCCAGCAGTCCCCGGGACAGGGGGCAATATACGCAGTATTTT. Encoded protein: CASSPRDRGQYTQYF.

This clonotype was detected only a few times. CDR3 DNA sequence: TGTGCCAGCAGTTCGACGGTGGTGTCGAGAAACGAGCAGTACTTC. Its translation is CASSSTVVSRNEQYF. This sequence joins TRBV6-5 and TRBJ2-7; D is ambiguous. From germline, CDR1 is MNHEY and CDR2 SVGAGI. CDR3 length equals 15 residues. With 4 bases removed from V and 5 bases from J, the gap between germline ends came to 18 bases.

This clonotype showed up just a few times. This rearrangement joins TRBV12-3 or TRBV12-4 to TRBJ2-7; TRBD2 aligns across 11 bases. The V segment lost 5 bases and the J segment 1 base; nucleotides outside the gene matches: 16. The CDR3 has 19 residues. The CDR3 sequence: CASSPRQGGLAGGSYEQYF. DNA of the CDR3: TGTGCCAGCAGTCCCAGACAGGGTGGGCTAGCGGGGGGTTCCTACGAGCAGTACTTC.

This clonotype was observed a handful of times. CDR3: CASSLSQGVLSPLHF. CDR3 nucleotides: TGTGCCAGCAGCTTATCACAGGGTGTCTTATCACCCCTCCACTTT. J is TRBJ1-6 and V is TRBV7-2; the D gene is possibly TRBD1 (6 bases). With 2 bases removed from V and 10 bases from J, the gap between germline ends came to 15 bases. The CDR3 has 15 amino acids. Germline V gene lookup returns CDR1 SGHTA and CDR2 FQGNSA. Full variable domain (rest looked up from reference TRBV7-2 and TRBJ1-6): GAGVSQSPSNKVTEKGKDVELRCDPISGHTALYWYRQSLGQGLEFLIYFQGNSAPDKSGLPSDRFSAERTGGSVSTLTIQRTQQEDSAVYLCASSLSQGVLSPLHFGNGTRLTVT.

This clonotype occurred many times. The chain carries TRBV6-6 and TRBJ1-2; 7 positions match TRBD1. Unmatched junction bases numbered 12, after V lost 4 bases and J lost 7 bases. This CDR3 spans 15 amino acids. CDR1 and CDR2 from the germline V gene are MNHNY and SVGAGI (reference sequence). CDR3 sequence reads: CASSWEGARAGGYTF. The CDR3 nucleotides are TGTGCCAGCAGTTGGGAGGGGGCGCGAGCTGGTGGCTACACCTTC.

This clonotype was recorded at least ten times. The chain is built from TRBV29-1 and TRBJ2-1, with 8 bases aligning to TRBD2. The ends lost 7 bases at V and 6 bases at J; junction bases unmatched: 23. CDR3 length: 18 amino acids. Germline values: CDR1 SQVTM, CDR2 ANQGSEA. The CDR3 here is CSAGNGGASLGYANEQFF. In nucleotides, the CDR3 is TGCAGCGCTGGTAACGGGGGGGCATCCCTCGGGTACGCCAATGAGCAGTTCTTC.

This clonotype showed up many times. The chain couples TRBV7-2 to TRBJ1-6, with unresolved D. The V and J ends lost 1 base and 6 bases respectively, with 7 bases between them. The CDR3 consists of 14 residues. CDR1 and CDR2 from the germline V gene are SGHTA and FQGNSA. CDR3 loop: CASSLGTINSPLHF. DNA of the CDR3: TGTGCCAGCAGCTTAGGAACAATTAATTCACCCCTCCACTTT.

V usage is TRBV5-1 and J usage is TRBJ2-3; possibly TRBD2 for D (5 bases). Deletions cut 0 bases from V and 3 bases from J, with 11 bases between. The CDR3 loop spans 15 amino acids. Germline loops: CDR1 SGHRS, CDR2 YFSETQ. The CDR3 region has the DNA TGCGCCAGCAGCTTGGCCGGGGTCGGGACAGATACGCAGTATTTT. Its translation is CASSLAGVGTDTQYF. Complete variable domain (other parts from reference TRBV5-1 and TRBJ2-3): KAGVTQTPRYLIKTRGQQVTLSCSPISGHRSVSWYQQTPGQGLQFLFEYFSETQRNKGNFPGRFSGRQFSNSRSEMNVSTLELGDSALYLCASSLAGVGTDTQYFGPGTRLTVL.

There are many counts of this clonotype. CDR3 coding DNA: TGTGCCAGCAGCCTTCTAGCGCTAGCGAACACCGGGGAGCTGTTTTTT. It encodes CASSLLALANTGELFF. The chain combines TRBV3-1 with TRBJ2-2; D is perhaps TRBD2 (6 bases). Germline assignment: CDR1 LGHDT and CDR2 YNNKEL (reference sequence). Trimming took off 4 bases at V and 0 bases at J, with 12 bases between the two ends. CDR3 length: 16 residues. The entire variable domain, with the rest obtained from reference TRBV3-1 and TRBJ2-2, is as follows: DTAVSQTPKYLVTQMGNDKSIKCEQNLGHDTMYWYKQDSKKFLKIMFSYNNKELIINETVPNRFSPKSPDKAHLNLHINSLELGDSAVYFCASSLLALANTGELFFGEGSRLTVL.

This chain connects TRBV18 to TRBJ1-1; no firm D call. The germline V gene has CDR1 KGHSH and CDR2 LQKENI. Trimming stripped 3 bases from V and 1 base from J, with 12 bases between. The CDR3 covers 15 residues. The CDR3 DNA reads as TGTGCCAGCTCACCTCCGGGTCGACCGAACACTGAAGCTTTCTTT. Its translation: CASSPPGRPNTEAFF.

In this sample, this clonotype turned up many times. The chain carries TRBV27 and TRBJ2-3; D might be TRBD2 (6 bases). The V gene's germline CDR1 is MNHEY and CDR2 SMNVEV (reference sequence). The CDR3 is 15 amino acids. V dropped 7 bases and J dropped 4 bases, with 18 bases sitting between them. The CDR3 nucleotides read TGTGCCAGCAACCCCGGGACTCATCGTCCAGATACGCAGTATTTT. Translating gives CASNPGTHRPDTQYF.

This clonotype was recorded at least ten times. The CDR3 sequence is CASSLSGGDQPQHF. DNA for the CDR3: TGTGCCAGCAGCTTGTCAGGGGGCGATCAGCCCCAGCATTTT. V usage is TRBV5-6 and J usage is TRBJ1-5, with 8 nucleotides matching TRBD1. Germline V gene data show CDR1 as SGHDT and CDR2 as YYEEEE. The CDR3 totals 14 residues. Trimming at V came to 1 base and at J to 5 bases, leaving 2 bases not matched to a gene.

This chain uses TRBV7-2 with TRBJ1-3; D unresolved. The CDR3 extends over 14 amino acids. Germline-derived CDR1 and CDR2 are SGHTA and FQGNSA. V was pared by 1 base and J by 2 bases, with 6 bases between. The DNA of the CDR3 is TGTGCCAGCAGCTTAGACCGAGCTGGAAACACCATATATTTT. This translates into CASSLDRAGNTIYF.

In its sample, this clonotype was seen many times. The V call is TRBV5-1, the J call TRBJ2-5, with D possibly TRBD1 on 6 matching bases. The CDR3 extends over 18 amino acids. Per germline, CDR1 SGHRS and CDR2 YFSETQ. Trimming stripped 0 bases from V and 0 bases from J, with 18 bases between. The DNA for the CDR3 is TGCGCCAGCAGCTTGGGGGTGGCAGGGGCGGCAAACCAAGAGACCCAGTACTTC. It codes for CASSLGVAGAANQETQYF.

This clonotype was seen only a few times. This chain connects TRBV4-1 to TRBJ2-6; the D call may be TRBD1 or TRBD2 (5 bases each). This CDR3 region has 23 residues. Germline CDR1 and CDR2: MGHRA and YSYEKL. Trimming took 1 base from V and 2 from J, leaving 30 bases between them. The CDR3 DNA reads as TGCGCCAGCAGCCAAGCTCTTATAGGTATGCCGGGACCCGCTGCACCTGGGGCCAACGTCCTGACTTTC. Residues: CASSQALIGMPGPAAPGANVLTF.

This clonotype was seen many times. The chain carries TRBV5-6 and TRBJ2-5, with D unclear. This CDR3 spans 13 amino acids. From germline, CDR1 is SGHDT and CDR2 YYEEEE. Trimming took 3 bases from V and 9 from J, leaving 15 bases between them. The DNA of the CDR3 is TGTGCCAGCAGCTCGGAACTGGCCCCGGCCCAGTACTTC. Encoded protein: CASSSELAPAQYF.